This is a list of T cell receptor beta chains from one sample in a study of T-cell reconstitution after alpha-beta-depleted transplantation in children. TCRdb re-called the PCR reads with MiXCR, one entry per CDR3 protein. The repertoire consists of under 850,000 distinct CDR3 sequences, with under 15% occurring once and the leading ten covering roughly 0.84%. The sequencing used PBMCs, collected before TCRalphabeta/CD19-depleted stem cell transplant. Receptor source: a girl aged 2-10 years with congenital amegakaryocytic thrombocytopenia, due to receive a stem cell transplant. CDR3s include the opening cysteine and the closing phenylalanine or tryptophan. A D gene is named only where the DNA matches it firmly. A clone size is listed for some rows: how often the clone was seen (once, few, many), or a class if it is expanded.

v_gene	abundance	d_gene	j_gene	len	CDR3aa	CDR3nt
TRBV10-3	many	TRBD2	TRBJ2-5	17	CAISESGLSGIQETQYF	TGTGCCATCAGTGAGTCCGGGCTTAGCGGGATTCAAGAGACCCAGTACTTC
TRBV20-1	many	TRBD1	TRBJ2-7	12	CSGTDRSYEQYF	TGCAGTGGGACGGACAGGTCCTACGAGCAGTACTTC
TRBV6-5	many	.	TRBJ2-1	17	CASSYPSRGALLDEQFF	TGTGCCAGCAGTTACCCGTCCAGGGGGGCCCTCCTCGATGAGCAGTTCTTC
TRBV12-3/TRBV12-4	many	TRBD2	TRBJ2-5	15	CASSGIAGVRETQYF	TGTGCCAGCAGTGGGATAGCGGGAGTACGAGAGACCCAGTACTTC
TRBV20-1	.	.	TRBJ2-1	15	CSAKRFVEVDNEQFF	TGCAGTGCTAAACGGTTTGTAGAGGTGGACAATGAGCAGTTCTTC
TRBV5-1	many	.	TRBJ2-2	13	CATRELLTGELFF	TGCGCCACCAGGGAGCTTCTTACCGGGGAGCTGTTTTTT
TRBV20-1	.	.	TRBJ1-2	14	CSASPTEPNYGYTF	TGCAGTGCTAGTCCCACGGAACCTAACTATGGCTACACCTTC
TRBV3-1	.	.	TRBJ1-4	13	CASSLWTDEKLFF	TGTGCCAGCAGCCTCTGGACAGATGAAAAACTGTTTTTT
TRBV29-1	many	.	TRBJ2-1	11	CSVVGGMSGFF	TGCAGCGTTGTGGGCGGGATGAGTGGGTTCTTC
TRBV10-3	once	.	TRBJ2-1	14	CAISESGSYNEQFF	TGTGCCATCAGTGAGTCGGGGTCCTACAATGAGCAGTTCTTC
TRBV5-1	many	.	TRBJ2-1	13	CASSFNSGNEQFF	TGCGCCAGCAGCTTCAACAGTGGGAATGAGCAGTTCTTC
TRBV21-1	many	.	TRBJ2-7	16	CASSIRQAVDLYEQYF	TGTGCCAGCAGCATTCGACAGGCAGTGGACCTCTACGAGCAGTACTTC
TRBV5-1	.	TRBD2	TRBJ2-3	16	CASSLGGGSGTDTQYF	TGCGCCAGCAGCTTGGGGGGGGGTTCCGGCACAGATACGCAGTATTTT
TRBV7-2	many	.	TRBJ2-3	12	CASSFVGNGQYF	TGTGCCAGCAGCTTTGTAGGCAATGGGCAGTATTTT
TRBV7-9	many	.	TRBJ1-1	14	CASSSFDGPPEAFF	TGTGCCAGCAGCTCTTTCGACGGACCCCCTGAAGCTTTCTTT
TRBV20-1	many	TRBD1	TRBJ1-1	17	CSASPEHLQGVYTEAFF	TGCAGTGCTAGCCCCGAACATTTACAGGGGGTCTACACTGAAGCTTTCTTT
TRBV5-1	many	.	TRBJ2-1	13	CASSWIVTDEQFF	TGCGCCAGCAGTTGGATAGTAACTGATGAGCAGTTCTTC
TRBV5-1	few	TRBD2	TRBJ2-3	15	CASSLQREEADTQYF	TGCGCCAGCAGCTTACAGCGGGAGGAGGCAGATACGCAGTATTTT
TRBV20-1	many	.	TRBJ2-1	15	CSARGILSSYNEQFF	TGCAGTGCTAGAGGAATCCTGAGCTCCTACAATGAGCAGTTCTTC
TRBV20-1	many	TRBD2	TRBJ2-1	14	CSAALAGVHREQFF	TGCAGTGCTGCCCTAGCGGGAGTTCACCGTGAGCAGTTCTTC
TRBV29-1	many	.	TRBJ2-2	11	CSVVKAWELFF	TGCAGCGTTGTGAAAGCTTGGGAGCTGTTTTTT
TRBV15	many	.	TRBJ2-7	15	CATSLGRESSYEQYF	TGTGCCACCAGCCTCGGACGGGAAAGCTCCTACGAGCAGTACTTC
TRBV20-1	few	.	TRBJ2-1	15	CSASLRDPRNNEQFF	TGCAGTGCTAGCCTCCGGGACCCTAGGAACAATGAGCAGTTCTTC
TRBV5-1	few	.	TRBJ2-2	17	CASSADGPGVNTGELFF	TGCGCCAGCAGCGCGGACGGGCCGGGGGTGAACACCGGGGAGCTGTTTTTT
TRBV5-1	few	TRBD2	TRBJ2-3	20	CASSLAPGLAGRSFTDTQYF	TGCGCCAGCAGCTTGGCACCGGGACTAGCGGGACGATCCTTCACAGATACGCAGTATTTT
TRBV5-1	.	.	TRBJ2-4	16	CASSLQDVGLKNIQYF	TGCGCCAGCAGCTTGCAGGACGTCGGCCTTAAAAACATTCAGTACTTC
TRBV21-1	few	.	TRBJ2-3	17	CASSSGLAGGPPNTQYF	TGTGCCAGCAGCTCGGGACTAGCGGGAGGACCGCCCAATACGCAGTATTTT
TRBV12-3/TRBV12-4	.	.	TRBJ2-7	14	CASRGGSIGYEQYF	TGTGCCAGCAGGGGGGGCAGCATCGGGTACGAGCAGTACTTC
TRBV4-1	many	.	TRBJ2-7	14	CASSQESNTYEQYF	TGCGCCAGCAGCCAAGAAAGTAATACCTACGAGCAGTACTTC
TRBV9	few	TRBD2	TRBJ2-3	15	CASSAIEREADTQYF	TGTGCCAGCAGCGCCATTGAGCGGGAGGCAGATACGCAGTATTTT